The source of this T cell receptor beta chain is a study of blood T cell repertoires in COVID-19. About the study: Samples of COVID-19 (acute and convalescent) were obtained from the United States, Italy and Spain. From T cells, B-cell-depleted T cells, or PBMCs came the material, which was cDNA or gDNA.

This CDR3 is 16 amino acids long. V was pared by 6 bases and J by 1 base, with 11 bases of the junction left unmatched. Germline CDR1 reads MDHEN; CDR2 reads SYDVKM. Methods used by the authors: Nucleated cell counts were estimated from reference gene primer amplification. Here immunoSEQ multiplex PCR was the method, and the copy in TCRdb shows in-frame clones only, minus some. D and trimming were read from the DNA, whereas the V and J calls and clone size are those reported in that table. Of about 220,000 clones detected, 80% to 90% appear once; the ten largest clones hold just under 20%. The V call is TRBV28, the J call TRBJ1-2, with TRBD1 matching over 7 bases. This clonotype was sampled from a man aged 25-45 years with active or convalescent COVID-19. Sample: peripheral blood. The CDR3 region is CASSPLRTGGNYGYTF. The CDR3 DNA sequence: TGTGCCAGCAGCCCTTTGCGGACAGGCGGTAACTATGGCTACACCTTC.